Given below is one TCR beta chain in context. Clones were sequenced by immunoSEQ multiplex PCR, and TCRdb holds only the in-frame ones, with some missing. Here the sample spans some 150,000 clones, 88% being singletons. Germline V lookup: CDR1 SGHAT, CDR2 FQDESV (reference sequence). The CDR3 covers 15 residues. V was pared by 4 bases and J by 8 bases, with 20 bases between. This record belongs to a study of radiation and T cells in renal cell carcinoma. Described time point: baseline pretreatment blood. This sample's treatment: 15 Gy SBRT to primary tumor, nephrectomy 4 weeks later. The TCR was taken from a woman aged 45-65 years with renal cell carcinoma. Sequences were derived from blood, sampled from a patient whose treatment included radiotherapy and nephrectomy. This chain joins TRBV11-1 and TRBJ1-1, with no clear D. The CDR3 region has the DNA TGTGCCAGCAGCTCCGACCCAATCCCACGTGTGGAAGCTTTCTTT. It codes for CASSSDPIPRVEAFF.